These 19 T cell receptor beta chains share one sample of origin, sequenced in a study of T cell responses to AZD1222 COVID-19 vaccine. Assay: immunoSEQ multiplex PCR; the TCRdb copy retains only in-frame clones and omits some. In the table there are some 120,000 clones, around 92% of which are singletons. The specimen comprised peripheral blood, sampled on day 0 of AZD1222 vaccination. Source of these receptors: an adult in good health.

The chain couples TRBV18 to TRBJ1-2; D perhaps matches TRBD1 (6 bases). In germline, CDR1 is KGHSH, CDR2 LQKENI. The V gene lost 3 bases and the J gene lost 4 bases, with 12 bases spanning the gap. This CDR3 spans 14 amino acids. CDR3 protein: CASSPRTDSYGYTF. The CDR3 bases are TGTGCCAGCTCACCCAGAACGGACAGCTATGGCTACACCTTC.

The rearrangement joins TRBV7-2 to TRBJ1-2; 8 bases line up with TRBD1. Trimming cost V 4 bases and J 4 bases; bases outside gene matches: 8. CDR3 length: 15 residues. Per the germline V gene, CDR1 is SGHTA and CDR2 is FQGNSA. CDR3 region: CASSSDRAVLYGYTF. DNA of the CDR3: TGTGCCAGCAGCTCGGACAGGGCGGTCCTCTATGGCTACACCTTC.

This chain links TRBV9 with TRBJ2-5, with 11 bases matching TRBD1. The V gene's germline CDR1 is SGDLS and CDR2 YYNGEE. V was clipped by 0 bases and J by 5 bases; unmatched bases: 9. This CDR3 contains 17 residues. The CDR3 reads CASSVDGGQGDNETQYF. CDR3 DNA sequence: TGTGCCAGCAGCGTAGACGGGGGACAGGGGGATAACGAGACCCAGTACTTC. Drawing the rest from reference TRBV9 and TRBJ2-5, the complete variable domain is DSGVTQTPKHLITATGQRVTLRCSPRSGDLSVYWYQQSLDQGLQFLIQYYNGEERAKGNILERFSAQQFPDLHSELNLSSLELGDSALYFCASSVDGGQGDNETQYFGPGTRLLVL.

This clone was detected once. The rearrangement links TRBV7-9 to TRBJ2-2; 7 positions match TRBD2. J was trimmed by 1 base and V by 5 bases; bases with no gene match: 4. The germline V gene has CDR1 SEHNR and CDR2 FQNEAQ (reference sequence). The CDR3 consists of 15 residues. This CDR3 reads CASSTRGGNTGELFF. The DNA of the CDR3 is TGTGCCAGCAGCACACGCGGGGGGAACACCGGGGAGCTGTTTTTT. The entire variable domain, with the rest obtained from reference TRBV7-9 and TRBJ2-2, is as follows: DTGVSQNPRHKITKRGQNVTFRCDPISEHNRLYWYRQTLGQGPEFLTYFQNEAQLEKSRLLSDRFSAERPKGSFSTLEIQRTEQGDSAMYLCASSTRGGNTGELFFGEGSRLTVL.

This sequence joins TRBV10-3 and TRBJ1-2; no clear D gene. V gave up 2 bases and J gave up 8 bases, with 9 bases separating them. Germline V gene lookup returns CDR1 ENHRY and CDR2 SYGVKD. CDR3 length: 12 amino acids. The CDR3 sequence: CAISEPNSGYTF. The DNA for the CDR3 is TGTGCCATCAGTGAGCCAAATAGCGGCTACACCTTC.

This clone was observed a single time. V usage is TRBV6-6 and J usage is TRBJ2-2, with D tentatively TRBD2 (5 bases). CDR3 length equals 13 residues. Trimming took 7 bases from V and 1 from J, leaving 7 bases between them. The V gene's germline CDR1 is MNHNY and CDR2 SVGAGI (reference sequence). The CDR3 spells CASTRENTGELFF. CDR3 coding DNA: TGTGCCAGCACACGGGAGAACACCGGGGAGCTGTTTTTT.

This chain uses TRBV27 with TRBJ2-7; 7 positions agree with TRBD1. The V gene's germline CDR1 is MNHEY and CDR2 SMNVEV (reference sequence). CDR3 length: 16 amino acids. V lost 5 bases, J lost 0 bases, and 10 bases stayed unmatched. The CDR3 reads CASSPPLGDSSYEQYF. For the CDR3, the DNA is TGTGCCAGCAGTCCGCCTCTAGGGGACAGCTCCTACGAGCAGTACTTC.

The chain is built from TRBV27 and TRBJ2-7; D not certain. The germline V gene encodes CDR1 MNHEY and CDR2 SMNVEV (reference sequence). Trimming cost V 4 bases and J 4 bases, with 11 bases left between them. This CDR3 contains 13 residues. The CDR3 here is CASSSGLSYEQYF. As DNA, the CDR3 is TGTGCCAGCAGTTCCGGTCTATCGTACGAGCAGTACTTC.

The V and J genes are TRBV3-1 (or the pseudogene TRBV3-2) and TRBJ1-4; 10 nucleotides agree with TRBD1. Looked up from germline, CDR1 is LGHDT and CDR2 is YNNKEL (reference sequence). The CDR3 is 14 amino acids. The V gene end was trimmed by 6 bases and the J gene end by 6 bases; junction bases not matched to a gene: 4. In DNA, the CDR3 is TGTGCCAGCAGGCCCGGGACAGGGGATGAAAAACTGTTTTTT. Protein: CASRPGTGDEKLFF.

The rearrangement uses TRBV19 and TRBJ1-3; D perhaps matches TRBD1 (5 bases). The CDR3 sequence is 15 residues long. Trimming removed 5 bases at V and 7 bases at J, with 18 bases between. Germline lookup yields CDR1 LNHDA and CDR2 SQIVND (reference sequence). The CDR3 reads CASSWGARSRNTIYF. The CDR3 nucleotides are TGTGCCAGTAGTTGGGGCGCTAGGAGTAGGAACACCATATATTTT.

The chain uses TRBV14 and TRBJ1-1; D ambiguous. This CDR3 comprises 15 residues. Looked up from germline, CDR1 is SGHDN and CDR2 is FVKESK. Trimming cost V 0 bases and J 1 base, with 9 bases left between them. The CDR3 DNA is TGTGCCAGCAGCCAAGAGAGGCAGGAGAACACTGAAGCTTTCTTT. Translation: CASSQERQENTEAFF. The full variable domain, rest sourced from reference TRBV14 and TRBJ1-1, is EAGVTQFPSHSVIEKGQTVTLRCDPISGHDNLYWYRRVMGKEIKFLLHFVKESKQDESGMPNNRFLAERTGGTYSTLKVQPAELEDSGVYFCASSQERQENTEAFFGQGTRLTVV.

The chain carries TRBV14 and TRBJ2-1; D may be TRBD1 (5 bases). There are 14 residues in the CDR3. V dropped 0 bases and J dropped 14 bases, with 17 bases sitting between them. The V gene's germline CDR1 is SGHDN and CDR2 FVKESK. The CDR3 DNA follows: TGTGCCAGCAGCCAAGATAGGGGTCTGGCTAGGGAGTTCTTC. Its translation: CASSQDRGLAREFF.

The chain couples TRBV18 to TRBJ1-5; 7 bases agree with TRBD1. Germline values: CDR1 KGHSH, CDR2 LQKENI. This CDR3 is 17 amino acids long. The V and J ends lost 3 bases and 2 bases, in that order; junction bases with no gene match: 10. CDR3 DNA sequence: TGTGCCAGCTCACCCTACGGTGACAGGGCAGGCAATCAGCCCCAGCATTTT. It is translated as CASSPYGDRAGNQPQHF.

CDR3 sequence reads: CSAVTGGGYTF. The CDR3 bases are TGCAGCGCAGTGACAGGGGGTGGCTACACCTTC. The V and J genes are TRBV29-1 and TRBJ1-2; 9 bases fit TRBD1. There are 11 residues in the CDR3. Germline V lookup: CDR1 SQVTM, CDR2 ANQGSEA. V dropped 7 bases and J dropped 7; count of bases not matched to a gene: 4.

The chain joins TRBV13 to TRBJ2-7, with D unclear. V dropped 2 bases and J dropped 0 bases, with 8 bases sitting between them. The germline CDR1 and CDR2 sequences are PRHDT and FYEKMQ (reference sequence). The CDR3 has 14 amino acids. The CDR3 bases are TGTGCCAGCAGCTTATGGCTCAACTCCTACGAGCAGTACTTC. It specifies CASSLWLNSYEQYF.

V is TRBV21-1 and J is TRBJ2-7; TRBD2 was called by the table and not checked on the DNA. TRBV21-1 is a pseudogene segment. The CDR3 is 15 residues long. The CDR3 sequence: CASRKVAGAIYEQYF. In DNA form, the CDR3 reads TGTGCCAGCAGAAAGGTAGCGGGAGCTATCTACGAGCAGTACTTC.

The chain carries TRBV27 and TRBJ1-5; 8 nucleotides line up with TRBD1. CDR1 and CDR2 (germline): MNHEY, SMNVEV (reference sequence). This CDR3 comprises 15 residues. After removal of 5 bases from V and 3 bases from J, the junction contained 6 bases not matched to a gene. The CDR3 bases are TGTGCCAGCAGTGCGGACAGGGCGTACAATCAGCCCCAGCATTTT. Its translation is CASSADRAYNQPQHF.

J is TRBJ2-1 and V is TRBV27; 13 bases are shared with TRBD2. The CDR3 length is 15 residues. Germline lookup yields CDR1 MNHEY and CDR2 SMNVEV (reference sequence). J was trimmed by 5 bases and V by 5 bases; bases with no gene match: 3. The CDR3 is CASSGLAGDNNEQFF. The CDR3 DNA is TGTGCCAGCAGTGGACTAGCGGGAGACAACAATGAGCAGTTCTTC.

This clone was counted once. The chain joins TRBV7-9 to TRBJ1-1; 7 bases map to TRBD1. CDR3 length: 16 residues. CDR1 is SEHNR and CDR2 is FQNEAQ in the germline V gene (reference sequence). Losses at the gene ends were 5 bases for V and 0 bases for J; bases not matched to a gene: 9. The CDR3 sequence: CASSVQQGSMNTEAFF. The CDR3 bases are TGTGCCAGCAGCGTACAACAGGGGTCGATGAACACTGAAGCTTTCTTT.